This T cell receptor (beta chain) is drawn from a study of beta chain features in type 1 diabetes (dated by TCRdb to the late 2010s). At the level of the whole study: Mean age, gender distribution, total cell number and subset yield were not different between patients and healthy donors. Across all samples, around 99 million sorted cells were examined, and cell number per subset correlated strongly with RNA yield. In the study, TCRB repertoires of sorted circulating CD4+ T cell subsets from recently diagnosed type 1 diabetes patients were compared with those of matched healthy donors. Whereas all 30 or so donors provided naive and central memory subsets, regulatory and stem cell-like memory subsets were isolated from just 8 patients and roughly 8 healthy donors.

Only a few counts were recorded for this clone. The specificity of this receptor is unknown. Base-call qualities are not available, and no considerably larger clone is one nucleotide away. The entire amount of isolated RNA was reverse transcribed using the High Capacity cDNA Reverse Transcription Kit, so the sequenced TCRB transcripts were expressed ones. Deep immunoSEQ sequencing was performed on naive, central memory and regulatory T cell samples, with an average of roughly 3.5 million total reads per sample. Sorted cells were lysed in RLT buffer, and RNA was extracted using DNase-treated RNeasy Micro or Mini kits according to cell number. Each cell subset was processed on its own to prevent cross-contamination, while patient and healthy donor samples were processed together. Using the immunoSEQ multiplex PCR, TCRB sequences were amplified from cDNA into 87-bp fragments spanning the CDR3 region. Amplicons were sequenced on the Illumina HiSeq platform. In the paper's pipeline: Synthetic template baselines were used to correct PCR bias computationally, reads within Hamming distance 2 were collapsed together, and singletons that could not be merged were discarded. Reads were aligned to IMGT to assign V, D and J genes, CDR3 length, and insertions or deletions at six rearrangement sites. Within each subset, clonotype counts were normalized to the number of sorted cells before true diversity and Gini coefficients were calculated with the tcR R package. Repertoire sharing was quantified using the overlap coefficient calculated on TCRB nucleotide sequences. Out-of-frame TCRB sequences from naive cells were analyzed to stand in for the pre-selection repertoire. In its TCRdb copy, this immuneACCESS table keeps in-frame sequences only and misses some clones. Where compared with another copy, unresolved V genes explain less than half of these, and the others have no known cause. V and J calls and clone size are copied from that table; D and trimming were computed from the DNA. The table for this sample lists 900,000 or so clones; roughly a sixth of them were counted only once. Of the sample, about 0.025% falls within the top ten clones.

Results and caveats for the whole study, not just this receptor: At VDJ recombination sites, type 1 diabetes patients had fewer insertions and more deleted nucleotides, which implies abnormalities in thymic rearrangement. Only small numbers of individuals were included in the HLA sub-analyses, which left unresolved whether HLA type had any influence on TCRB rearrangement. The naive, central memory and regulatory TCRB repertoires appeared to resemble one another more closely among patients than among healthy donors. A moderate but significant shortening of TCRB CDR3 length was observed in type 1 diabetes patients in all four CD4+ subsets. Sequencing cDNA rather than genomic DNA could over-represent highly expressing activated cells, although activation and CD3 levels did not differ between groups. PCR might favor shorter templates, but patient and control samples were amplified and corrected together, so any skew would affect both groups equally.

A single peripheral blood draw of around 100 mL on average was collected from each donor into heparinised tubes. A BD FACSAria II and a panel including CD45RO, CCR7, CD25, CD127, CD95 and CD27 were used to sort naive, central memory, regulatory and stem cell-like memory CD4+ T cells. All sorted populations exceeded 95% purity. PBMCs were isolated right away by Lymphoprep density gradient centrifugation and were stained directly, without culture. Samples were stained and sorted in pairs, with one healthy donor and one patient per experiment, so that batch effects were minimized. A distance of 14 bases separates the germline ends of V and J, which lose 5 bases and 3 bases respectively. The germline V gene yields MNHEY for CDR1 and SVGAGI for CDR2. Reading from cysteine to phenylalanine, the CDR3 counts 14 amino acids. Of all the DNA, just the CDR3 is kept, 42 bases in frame from base 1.

The rearrangement joined TRBV6-5 to TRBJ2-7; D gene: possibly TRBD1, on 6 matching bases. The origin of this receptor is a woman aged 18-29 years in good health. Material: naive CD4+ T cells from blood. The cell subset or site label, as the study defines it: true naive CD4+ T cells. The nucleotide sequence reads as follows: TGTGCCAGCAGTACCCGGGACAAAAACTACGAGCAGTACTTC. The resulting protein is CASSTRDKNYEQYF.